This T cell receptor (beta chain) was found in a study of graft-versus-host responses after intestinal transplantation. This clone qualifies as medium-sized. Libraries were prepared by immunoSEQ multiplex PCR; TCRdb keeps only in-frame clonotypes and omits some of them. The sample lists 9,000 to 10,000 clones, 25% to 30% occurring once. Study findings and constraints: Graft-donor T cell macrochimerism coincided with high graft-versus-host to host-versus-graft clonal ratios in allografts.

Germline CDR1 SGHVS, CDR2 FQNEAQ. The CDR3 spans 13 residues. Trimming removed 5 bases at V and 3 bases at J, with 11 bases between. Some 200,000 CFSE-labeled responder cells were plated with some 200,000 irradiated, violet-dye-labeled stimulator cells. The chain joins TRBV7-8 to TRBJ2-7; D is unclear. This specimen consisted of alloreactive CD8+ T cells from a mixed lymphocyte reaction culture, obtained before intestinal transplant. Regarding subset: CFSE-low proliferating T cells sorted from approximately 6-day pre-transplant mixed lymphocyte reaction (GvH or HvG direction). This TCR was recovered from a human patient who received an intestinal transplant. This CDR3 is CASSAASSYEQYF. CDR3 DNA: TGTGCCAGCAGCGCCGCATCCAGCTACGAGCAGTACTTC.